The clone carrying this T cell receptor beta chain was recorded at least ten times. The antigen is not known. Eligible hyperthyroidism cases comprised new diagnoses of under 2 months' duration in individuals aged 18 to 65. Exclusion criteria comprised other autoimmune diseases, uncontrolled infections, pregnancy or lactation in patients. TCR beta CDR3 amplification used RNA transcripts. The library came from an HTBI-primed first-round RT-PCR and a second-round multiplex PCR. Each CDR3 protein gets one entry after TCRdb re-called the multiplex PCR reads with MiXCR. The sample has a few hundred thousand distinct CDR3 sequences, about 15% seen once. This CDR3 region has 14 residues. Trimming took 2 bases from V and 4 from J, leaving 11 bases between them. These data are taken from a study of Graves' ophthalmopathy and Graves' hyperthyroidism. Study-wide findings and caveats: Blood was where most expanded thyroid clonotypes above 0.001 frequency also turned up.

This clonotype was sampled from an adult woman with stable Graves' hyperthyroidism. The genes are TRBV12-3 or TRBV12-4 and TRBJ1-1; D is unresolved. Sequenced: peripheral blood. The CDR3 bases are TGTGCCAGCAGTTTAAGGGAGTGGGGCACTGAAGCTTTCTTT. As protein: CASSLREWGTEAFF.